The clone carrying this T cell receptor (beta chain) has a single count. This sample stems from a study of glioma-infiltrating T cells after dendritic cell vaccination. In the study overall: The vaccine used monocyte-derived dendritic cells pulsed overnight with autologous tumor lysate. Patients received three intradermal dendritic cell vaccine injections at biweekly intervals.

Time point meaning: after dendritic cell vaccination, including at tumor progression/relapse. PBMC were collected before vaccination, two weeks after the third vaccination, and at progression. The V gene's germline CDR1 is MNHEY and CDR2 SVGAGI. V was trimmed by 4 bases and J by 4 bases, leaving 10 bases between them. The CDR3 is 13 residues long. Primers: 60 V beta forward and 13 J beta reverse. The method was immunoSEQ multiplex PCR; TCRdb's version includes in-frame clones alone and lacks a portion of them. The sample comprises tens of thousands of clones, around 83% of which are singletons, and less than 7.5% rests with the top ten.

The chain employs TRBV6-5 and TRBJ1-2; D is undetermined. The receptor comes from a human donor with glioblastoma. The input for sequencing was blood, taken after dendritic cell vaccination. CDR3 in amino acids: CASSSTGSYGYTF. The CDR3 DNA follows: TGTGCCAGCAGTTCGACGGGTAGCTATGGCTACACCTTC.